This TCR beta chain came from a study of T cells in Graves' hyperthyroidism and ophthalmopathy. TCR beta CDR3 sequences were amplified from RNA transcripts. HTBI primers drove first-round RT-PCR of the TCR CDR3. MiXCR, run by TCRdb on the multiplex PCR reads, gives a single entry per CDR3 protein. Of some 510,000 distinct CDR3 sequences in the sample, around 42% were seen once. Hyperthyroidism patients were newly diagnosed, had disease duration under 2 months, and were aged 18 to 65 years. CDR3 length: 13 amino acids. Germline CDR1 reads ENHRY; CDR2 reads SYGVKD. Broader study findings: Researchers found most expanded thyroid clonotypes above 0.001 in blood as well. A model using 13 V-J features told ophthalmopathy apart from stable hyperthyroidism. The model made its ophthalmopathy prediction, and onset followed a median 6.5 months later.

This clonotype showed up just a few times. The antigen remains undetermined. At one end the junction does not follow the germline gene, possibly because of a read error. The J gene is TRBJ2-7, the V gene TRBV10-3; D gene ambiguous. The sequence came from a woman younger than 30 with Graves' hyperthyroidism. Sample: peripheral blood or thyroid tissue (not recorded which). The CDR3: CASSYSANYEQYF. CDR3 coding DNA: TGTGCCAGCAGTTACTCGGCAAACTACGAGCAGTACTTC.